This T cell receptor beta chain emerged from a study of blood T cell repertoires in COVID-19. Overall study: COVID-19 samples collected from the United States, Italy and Spain covered acute and convalescent phases. PBMCs, B-cell-depleted T cells, or T cells provided the cDNA or gDNA that made up the material.

CDR3 size: 15 residues. Germline values: CDR1 MGHRA, CDR2 YSYEKL. J lost 3 bases, V lost 3 bases, and 7 bases had no gene match. A note on this clone: Other DNA sequences of this sample code for an identical CDR3.

Before being deemed recovered, Cohort 3 donors had two negative PCRs, clearance, or symptom resolution. The assay was immunoSEQ multiplex PCR, and TCRdb's table has in-frame clones only and misses some. The sample has roughly 250,000 clones, approximately 85% seen once. The clonotype comes from a woman aged 45-65 years who had recovered from COVID-19. Sequencing input: PBMCs or T cells enriched from blood (not recorded which). This chain links TRBV4-1 with TRBJ1-2, with 7 bases fitting TRBD1. The CDR3 DNA sequence: TGCGCCAGCAGCCAGGCTCCCGGGACAGACTATGGCTACACCTTC. Its protein is CASSQAPGTDYGYTF.